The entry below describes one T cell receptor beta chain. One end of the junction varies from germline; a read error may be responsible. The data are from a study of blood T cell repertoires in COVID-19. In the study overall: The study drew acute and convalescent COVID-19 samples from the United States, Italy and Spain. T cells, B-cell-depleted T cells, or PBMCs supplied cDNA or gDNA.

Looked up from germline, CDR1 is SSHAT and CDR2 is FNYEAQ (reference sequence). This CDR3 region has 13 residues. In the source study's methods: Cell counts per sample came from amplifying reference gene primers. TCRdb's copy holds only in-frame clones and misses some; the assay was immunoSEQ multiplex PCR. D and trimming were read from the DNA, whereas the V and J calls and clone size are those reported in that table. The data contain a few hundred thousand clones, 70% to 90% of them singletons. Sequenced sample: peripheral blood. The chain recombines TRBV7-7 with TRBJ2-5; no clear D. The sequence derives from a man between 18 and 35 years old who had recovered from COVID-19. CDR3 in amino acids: CASSIGNQETQYF. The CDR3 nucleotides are TGTGCTAGCAGCATAGGTAACCAAGAGACCCAGTACTTC.